Detailed here is one T cell receptor beta chain. Germline V gene lookup returns CDR1 SGHTA and CDR2 FQGNSA. Trimming removed 10 bases at V and 5 bases at J, with 12 bases between. This CDR3 contains 12 residues. This entry comes from a study of patients and donors after allogeneic stem cell transplantation. Each CDR3 protein is one row after TCRdb ran MiXCR on the RT-PCR reads. Among about 960,000 distinct CDR3 sequences listed, about a sixth were seen once. Sequencing was performed on blood, either unsorted or a sorted T cell fraction (not recorded which). This chain connects TRBV7-2 to TRBJ1-3; possibly TRBD1 for D (5 bases). The receptor's source is a human donor who was either an allogeneic HSCT recipient or a stem cell or donor lymphocyte infusion donor (not recorded which). It is not recorded whose cells these are; they may come from a transplant donor. CDR3 region: CATRTRRNTIYF. In nucleotides, the CDR3 is TGTGCCACCAGGACAAGGAGAAACACCATATATTTT.